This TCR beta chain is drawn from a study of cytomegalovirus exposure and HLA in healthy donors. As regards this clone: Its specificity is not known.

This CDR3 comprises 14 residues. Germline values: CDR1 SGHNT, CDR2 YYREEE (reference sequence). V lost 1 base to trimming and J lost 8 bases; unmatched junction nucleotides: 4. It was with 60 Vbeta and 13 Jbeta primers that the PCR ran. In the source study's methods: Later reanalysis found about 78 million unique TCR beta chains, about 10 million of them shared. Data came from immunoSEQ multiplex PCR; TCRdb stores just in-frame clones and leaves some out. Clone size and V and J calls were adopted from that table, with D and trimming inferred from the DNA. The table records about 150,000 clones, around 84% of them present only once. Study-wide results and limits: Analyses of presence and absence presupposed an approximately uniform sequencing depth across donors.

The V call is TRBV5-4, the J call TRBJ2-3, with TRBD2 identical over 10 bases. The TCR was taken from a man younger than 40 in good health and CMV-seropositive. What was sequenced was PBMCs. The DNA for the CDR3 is TGTGCCAGCAGCTTGCTAGCGGGAGAAAGTACGCAGTATTTT. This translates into CASSLLAGESTQYF.